This T cell receptor (beta chain) was identified in a study of T cell clones after liver transplantation. At the level of the study: Three of eight recipients were HCV-positive; others had non-autoimmune, non-viral indications.

Trimming removed 4 bases from V and 1 base from J, with 11 bases in between. The CDR3 is made up of 16 amino acids. CDR1 and CDR2 from the germline V gene are MGHRA and YSYEKL. Some clones are missing from TCRdb's copy, which holds only in-frame ones; the method was immunoSEQ multiplex PCR. The table includes about 20,000 clones, around 89% detected once. The receptor was derived from a human patient who received a liver transplant. Some T cells may be transferred from the graft donor. Sequencing used CD8+ T cells from blood, obtained approximately 45 months after liver transplant. V and J are TRBV4-1 and TRBJ2-6, with D perhaps matching TRBD2 (5 bases). The CDR3 region is CASSPLAESGANVLTF. Written as DNA, the CDR3 is TGCGCCAGCAGCCCCCTAGCTGAATCTGGGGCCAACGTCCTGACTTTC.